The following is a TCR beta chain sequence with its context. The data were produced by immunoSEQ multiplex PCR, yet TCRdb's version contains in-frame clones alone and is incomplete. This sample has around 170,000 clones, with about 91% found just once. The CDR3 runs to 18 residues. CDR1 and CDR2 (germline): MRHNA, SNTAGT. The J segment lost 7 bases and the V segment lost 6 bases, leaving 14 bases of the junction unmatched. The data were taken from a study of control samples from healthy donors and cancer patients. V usage is TRBV6-4 and J usage is TRBJ2-2; 13 positions agree with TRBD2. This TCR was sampled from a woman in her twenties or thirties in good health. Sequenced sample: blood. CDR3 region: CASSIYATSGRAGGELFF. The CDR3 coding sequence is TGTGCCAGCAGCATTTACGCCACTAGCGGGAGGGCTGGCGGGGAGCTGTTTTTT.